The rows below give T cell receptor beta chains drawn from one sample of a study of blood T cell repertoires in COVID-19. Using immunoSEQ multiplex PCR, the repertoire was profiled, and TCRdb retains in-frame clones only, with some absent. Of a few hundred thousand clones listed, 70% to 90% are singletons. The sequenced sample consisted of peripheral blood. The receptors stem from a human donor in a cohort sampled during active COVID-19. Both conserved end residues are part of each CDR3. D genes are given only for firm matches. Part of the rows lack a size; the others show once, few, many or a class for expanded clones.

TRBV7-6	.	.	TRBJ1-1	CASSLAAMNTEAFF	TGTGCCAGCAGCTTAGCCGCTATGAACACTGAAGCTTTCTTT
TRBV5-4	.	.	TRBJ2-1	CASSSSISVHEQFF	TGTGCCAGCAGCTCGTCAATAAGCGTTCATGAGCAGTTCTTC
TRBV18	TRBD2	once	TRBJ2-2	CASSPGLAATTGELFF	TGTGCCAGCTCACCGGGACTAGCGGCAACCACCGGGGAGCTGTTTTTT
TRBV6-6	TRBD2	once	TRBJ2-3	CASRIAGTSDTQYF	TGTGCCAGCAGGATAGCGGGAACCTCAGATACGCAGTATTTT
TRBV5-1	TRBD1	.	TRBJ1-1	CASSKGAGTEAFF	TGCGCCAGCAGCAAGGGGGCAGGGACTGAAGCTTTCTTT
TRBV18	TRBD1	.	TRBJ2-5	CASSPPDRGGSETQYF	TGTGCCAGCTCACCGCCGGACAGGGGCGGTTCAGAGACCCAGTACTTC
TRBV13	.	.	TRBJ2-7	CASSRSGGGSYEQYF	TGTGCCAGCAGCCGGTCGGGGGGCGGATCCTACGAGCAGTACTTC
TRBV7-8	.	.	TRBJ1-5	CASSLDRNRDQPQHF	TGTGCCAGCAGCTTAGACAGGAACCGAGATCAGCCCCAGCATTTT
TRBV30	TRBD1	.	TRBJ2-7	CAWSGAGQGSYEQYF	TGTGCCTGGAGTGGGGCGGGACAGGGTTCCTACGAGCAGTACTTC
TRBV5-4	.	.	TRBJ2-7	CASSLQGPYEQYF	TGTGCCAGCAGCTTACAGGGACCATACGAGCAGTACTTC
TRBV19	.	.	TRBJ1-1	CASSIDRTVGAFF	TGTGCCAGTAGTATCGACAGGACAGTTGGAGCTTTCTTT
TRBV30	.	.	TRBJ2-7	CAWSPRVEYEQYF	TGTGCCTGGAGTCCACGGGTCGAATACGAGCAGTACTTC
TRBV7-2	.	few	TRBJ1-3	CASSLERQSGNTIYF	TGTGCCAGCAGCTTAGAACGACAGTCTGGAAACACCATATATTTT
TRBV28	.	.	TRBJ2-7	CAAGETPSYEQYF	TGTGCCGCCGGGGAGACGCCATCCTACGAGCAGTACTTC
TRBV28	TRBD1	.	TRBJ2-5	CASRGSGQGTQYF	TGTGCCAGCAGAGGATCGGGACAGGGGACCCAGTACTTC
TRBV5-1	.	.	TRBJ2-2	CASSIGVAALTGELFF	TGCGCCAGCAGCATCGGGGTAGCGGCACTGACCGGGGAGCTGTTTTTT